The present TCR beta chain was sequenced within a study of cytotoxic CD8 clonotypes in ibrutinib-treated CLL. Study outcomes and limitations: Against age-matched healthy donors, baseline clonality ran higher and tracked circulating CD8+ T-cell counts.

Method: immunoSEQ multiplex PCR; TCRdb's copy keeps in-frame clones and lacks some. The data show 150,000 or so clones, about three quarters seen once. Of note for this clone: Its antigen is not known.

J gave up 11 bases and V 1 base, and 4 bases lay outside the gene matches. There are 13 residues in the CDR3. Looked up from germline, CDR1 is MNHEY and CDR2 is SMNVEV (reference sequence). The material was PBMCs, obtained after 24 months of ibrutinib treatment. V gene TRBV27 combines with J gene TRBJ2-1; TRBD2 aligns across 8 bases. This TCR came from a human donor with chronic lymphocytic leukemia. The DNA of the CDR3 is TGTGCCAGCAGTTTATTTGCGGGGGGCAAGCAGTTCTTC. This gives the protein CASSLFAGGKQFF.